Here is one T cell receptor beta chain with its context. The antigen is not known. This record comes from a study of CD8+ T cells in alopecia areata. Unmatched junction bases numbered 6, after V lost 6 bases and J lost 4 bases. Germline CDR1 is SNHLY and CDR2 is FYNNEI. The CDR3 extends over 15 amino acids. Extracted RNA was reverse transcribed, and the resulting cDNA served as sequencing template. The repertoire was sequenced with immunoSEQ multiplex PCR; TCRdb's copy has only in-frame clones and lacks some. This repertoire shows 100,000 to 150,000 clones, 50% to 60% found once; its top ten account for roughly 4.3%. Study outcomes and limitations: Normal skin's resident alphabeta T cells are sequenced alongside lesional scalp T cells.

The specimen comprised CD4+ T cells sorted from blood, sampled at week 0. The sequence was obtained from a human donor with alopecia areata. This chain connects TRBV2 to TRBJ2-6, with TRBD1 matching over 7 bases. Here the CDR3 reads CASRLTGSGANVLTF. The CDR3 DNA reads as TGTGCCAGCAGATTGACAGGGTCGGGGGCCAACGTCCTGACTTTC.